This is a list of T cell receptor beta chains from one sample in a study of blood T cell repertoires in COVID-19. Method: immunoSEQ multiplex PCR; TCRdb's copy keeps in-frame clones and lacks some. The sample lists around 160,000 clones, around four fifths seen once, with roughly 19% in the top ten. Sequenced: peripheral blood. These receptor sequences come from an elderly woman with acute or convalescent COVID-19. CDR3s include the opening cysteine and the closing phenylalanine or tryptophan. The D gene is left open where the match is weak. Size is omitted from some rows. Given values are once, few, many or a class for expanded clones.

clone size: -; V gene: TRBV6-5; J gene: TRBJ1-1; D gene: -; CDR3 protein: CASRETVNTEAFF; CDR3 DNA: TGTGCCAGCAGAGAGACAGTGAACACTGAAGCTTTCTTT
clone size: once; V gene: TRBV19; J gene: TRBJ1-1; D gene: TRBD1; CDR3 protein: CASSQHRGRHTEAFF; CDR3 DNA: TGTGCCAGTAGCCAGCACAGGGGGCGTCACACTGAAGCTTTCTTT
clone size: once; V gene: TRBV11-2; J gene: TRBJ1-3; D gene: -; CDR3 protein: CASSSPQGRSGNTIYF; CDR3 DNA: TGTGCCAGCAGCAGCCCCCAGGGCCGCTCTGGAAACACCATATATTTT
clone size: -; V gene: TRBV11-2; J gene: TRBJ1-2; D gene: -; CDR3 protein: CASSLESALTGGYTF; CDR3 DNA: TGTGCCAGCAGCTTAGAGTCGGCGTTAACGGGGGGCTACACCTTC
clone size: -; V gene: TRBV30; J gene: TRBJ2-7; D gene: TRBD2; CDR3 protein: CAWSVLLAGDYEQYF; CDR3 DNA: TGTGCCTGGAGTGTATTACTAGCGGGGGACTACGAGCAGTACTTC
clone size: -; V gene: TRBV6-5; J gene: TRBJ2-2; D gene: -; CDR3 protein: CASSYMGAGTGELFF; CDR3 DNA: TGTGCCAGCAGTTACATGGGGGCGGGCACCGGGGAGCTGTTTTTT
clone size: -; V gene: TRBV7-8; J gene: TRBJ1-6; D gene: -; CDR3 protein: CASSLVLSGSNYNSPLHF; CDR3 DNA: TGTGCCAGCAGCTTAGTCTTATCGGGAAGCAACTATAATTCACCCCTCCACTTT
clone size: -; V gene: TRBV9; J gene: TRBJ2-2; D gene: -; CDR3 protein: CASSVEGGRDTGELFF; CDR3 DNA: TGTGCCAGCAGCGTAGAGGGGGGGCGCGACACCGGGGAGCTGTTTTTT
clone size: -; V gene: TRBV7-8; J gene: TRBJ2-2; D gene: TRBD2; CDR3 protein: CASSSQTSGGFTGELFF; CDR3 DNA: TGTGCCAGCAGCTCCCAGACTAGCGGGGGGTTCACCGGGGAGCTGTTTTTT
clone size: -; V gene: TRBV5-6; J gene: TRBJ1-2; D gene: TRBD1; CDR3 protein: CASSLAPGQGGNYGYTF; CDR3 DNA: TGTGCCAGCAGCTTGGCCCCGGGACAGGGGGGTAACTATGGCTACACCTTC
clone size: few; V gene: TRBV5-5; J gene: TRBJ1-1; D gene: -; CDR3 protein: CASSPTTANSNTEAFF; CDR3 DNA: TGTGCCAGCAGCCCAACGACTGCCAACTCGAACACTGAAGCTTTCTTT
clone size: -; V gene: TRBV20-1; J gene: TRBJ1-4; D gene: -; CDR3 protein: CSAGRGEKLFF; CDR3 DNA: TGCAGTGCAGGTCGGGGGGAAAAACTGTTTTTT
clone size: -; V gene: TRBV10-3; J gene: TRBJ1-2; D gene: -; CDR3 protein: CAISEYQRNGYTF; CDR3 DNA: TGTGCCATCAGTGAGTATCAGAGGAATGGCTACACCTTC
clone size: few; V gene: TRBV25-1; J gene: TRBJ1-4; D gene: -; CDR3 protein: CASSDGGFNEKLFF; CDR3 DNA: TGTGCCAGCAGTGACGGGGGGTTTAATGAAAAACTGTTTTTT
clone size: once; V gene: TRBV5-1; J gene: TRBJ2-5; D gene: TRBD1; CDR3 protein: CASSLGTGEETQYF; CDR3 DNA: TGCGCCAGCAGCTTGGGGACAGGGGAAGAGACCCAGTACTTC
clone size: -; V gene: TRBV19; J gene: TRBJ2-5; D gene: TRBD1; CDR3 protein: CASNAPATGGETQYF; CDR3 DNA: TGTGCCAGTAACGCGCCCGCAACAGGGGGAGAGACCCAGTACTTC
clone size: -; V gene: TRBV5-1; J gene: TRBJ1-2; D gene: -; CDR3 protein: CASSLDGDPRSNYGYTF; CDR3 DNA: TGCGCCAGCAGCTTGGACGGGGATCCAAGATCTAACTATGGCTACACCTTC
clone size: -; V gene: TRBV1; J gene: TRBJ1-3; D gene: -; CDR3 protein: CTSSQNPGTGGVAGNTIYF; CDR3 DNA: TGCACCAGCAGCCAAAATCCCGGGACAGGGGGCGTAGCTGGAAACACCATATATTTT
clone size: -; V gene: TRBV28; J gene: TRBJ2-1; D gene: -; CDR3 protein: CASSKTLGRGEQFF; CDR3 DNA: TGTGCCAGCAGTAAAACCTTGGGGCGGGGTGAGCAGTTCTTC
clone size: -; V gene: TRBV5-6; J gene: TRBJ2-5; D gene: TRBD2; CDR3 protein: CASSFSLAGEGLETQYF; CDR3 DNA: TGTGCCAGCAGCTTTTCTCTAGCGGGAGAGGGCTTAGAGACCCAGTACTTC
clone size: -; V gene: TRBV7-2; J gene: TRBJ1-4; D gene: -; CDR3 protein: CASRPGWGLTNEKLFF; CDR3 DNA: TGTGCCAGCAGACCCGGCTGGGGCTTGACTAATGAAAAACTGTTTTTT
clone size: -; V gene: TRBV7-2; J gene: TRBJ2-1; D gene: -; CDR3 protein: CASSFYGNNEQFF; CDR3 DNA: TGTGCCAGCAGCTTTTATGGCAACAATGAGCAGTTCTTC
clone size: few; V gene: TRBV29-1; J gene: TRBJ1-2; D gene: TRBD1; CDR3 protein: CSMTGIASQSNYGYTF; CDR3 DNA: TGCAGCATGACAGGGATAGCTAGTCAGTCCAATTATGGCTACACCTTC
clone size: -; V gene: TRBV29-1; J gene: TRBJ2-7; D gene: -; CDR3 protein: CSVGAYEQYF; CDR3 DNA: TGCAGCGTCGGGGCCTACGAGCAGTACTTC
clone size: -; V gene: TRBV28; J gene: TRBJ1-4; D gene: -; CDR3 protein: CASSLSRATNEKLFF; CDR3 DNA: TGTGCCAGCAGTTTATCCAGGGCAACTAATGAAAAACTGTTTTTT
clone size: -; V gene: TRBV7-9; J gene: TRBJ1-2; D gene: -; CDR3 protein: CASRTAEGTHYGYTF; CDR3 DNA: TGTGCCAGCAGGACGGCGGAGGGAACCCACTATGGCTACACCTTC
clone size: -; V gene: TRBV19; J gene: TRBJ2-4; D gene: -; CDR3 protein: CASTLLVGVLREKSTGKNIQYF; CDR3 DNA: TGTGCCAGTACCCTGTTGGTTGGGGTGTTGCGGGAAAAGTCGACGGGGAAAAACATTCAGTACTTC
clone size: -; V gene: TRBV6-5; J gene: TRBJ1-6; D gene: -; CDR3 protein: CASSYGQHPNSPLHF; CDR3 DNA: TGTGCCAGCAGTTACGGACAGCATCCTAATTCACCCCTCCACTTT
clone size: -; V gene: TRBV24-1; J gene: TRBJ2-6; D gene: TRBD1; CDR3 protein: CATSDDSGTGSSGANVLTF; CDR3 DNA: TGTGCCACCAGTGATGACTCCGGGACAGGGAGCTCTGGGGCCAACGTCCTGACTTTC
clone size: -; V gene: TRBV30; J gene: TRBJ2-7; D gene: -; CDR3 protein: CAWRLSYEQYF; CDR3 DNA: TGTGCCTGGAGACTCTCCTACGAGCAGTACTTC
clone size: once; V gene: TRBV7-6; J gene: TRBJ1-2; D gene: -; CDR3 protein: CASSPGEYLGYTF; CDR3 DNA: TGTGCCAGCAGCCCCGGGGAATACTTGGGCTACACCTTC
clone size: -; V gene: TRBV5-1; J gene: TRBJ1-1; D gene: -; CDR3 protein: CASSLAGPNTEAFF; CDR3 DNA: TGCGCCAGCAGCTTGGCAGGCCCGAACACTGAAGCTTTCTTT
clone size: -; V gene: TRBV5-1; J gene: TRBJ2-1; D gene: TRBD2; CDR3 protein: CASSFVAGEYNEQFF; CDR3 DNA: TGCGCCAGCAGCTTTGTAGCGGGGGAGTACAATGAGCAGTTCTTC
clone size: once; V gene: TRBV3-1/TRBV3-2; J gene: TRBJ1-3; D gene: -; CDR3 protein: CASSQGTGGNRNTIYF; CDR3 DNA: TGTGCCAGCAGCCAGGGGACGGGGGGGAACCGAAACACCATATATTTT
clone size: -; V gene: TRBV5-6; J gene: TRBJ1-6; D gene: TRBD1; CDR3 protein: CASSFWDRDSPLHF; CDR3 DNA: TGTGCCAGCAGCTTCTGGGACAGGGATTCACCCCTCCACTTT
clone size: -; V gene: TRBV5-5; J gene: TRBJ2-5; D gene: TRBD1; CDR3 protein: CASSLGIQGSQETQYF; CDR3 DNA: TGTGCCAGCAGCTTGGGGATACAGGGGAGCCAAGAGACCCAGTACTTC
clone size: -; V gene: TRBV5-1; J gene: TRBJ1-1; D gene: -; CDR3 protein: CASSSTGMNTEAFF; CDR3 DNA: TGCGCCAGCAGCTCTACAGGGATGAACACTGAAGCTTTCTTT
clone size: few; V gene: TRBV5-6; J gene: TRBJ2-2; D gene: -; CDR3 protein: CASSFRGEGYTGELFF; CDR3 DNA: TGTGCCAGCAGCTTCAGGGGAGAAGGCTACACCGGGGAGCTGTTTTTT
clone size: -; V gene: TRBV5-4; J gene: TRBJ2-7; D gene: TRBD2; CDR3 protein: CASSAELAGVENEQYF; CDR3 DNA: TGTGCCAGCAGCGCGGAGCTAGCGGGAGTTGAGAACGAGCAGTACTTC